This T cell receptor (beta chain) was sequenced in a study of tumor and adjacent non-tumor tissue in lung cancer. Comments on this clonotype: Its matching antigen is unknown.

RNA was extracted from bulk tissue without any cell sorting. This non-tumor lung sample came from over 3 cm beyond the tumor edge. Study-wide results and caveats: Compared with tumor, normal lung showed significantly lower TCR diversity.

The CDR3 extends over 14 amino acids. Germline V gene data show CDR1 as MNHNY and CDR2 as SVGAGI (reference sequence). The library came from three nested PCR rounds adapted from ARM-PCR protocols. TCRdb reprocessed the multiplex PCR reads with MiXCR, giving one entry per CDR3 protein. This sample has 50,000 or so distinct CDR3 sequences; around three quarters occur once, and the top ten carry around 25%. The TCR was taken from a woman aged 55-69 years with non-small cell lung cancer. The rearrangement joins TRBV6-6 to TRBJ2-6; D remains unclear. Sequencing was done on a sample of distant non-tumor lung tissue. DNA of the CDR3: TGTATCAGCAATTATGGTTCTGGGGCCAACGTCCTGACTTTC. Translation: CISNYGSGANVLTF.